Described below is a single TCR beta chain sequence and its context. What it binds is not known. The source of the sample is a study of cytomegalovirus exposure and HLA in healthy donors. Study background: A preliminary data release comprised tens of millions of unique TCRs obtained from HLA-typed donors.

General study points: The investigators catalogued 160 or so TCR beta chains as cytomegalovirus-associated. Apparent HLA restriction characterized most CMV-associated TCR beta chains in a later analysis. Analysis was performed later, and it showed HLA-associated TCR beta chains to be more clonally expanded than equally common others.

This CDR3 comprises 15 residues. In germline, CDR1 is SNHLY, CDR2 FYNNEI. V dropped 4 bases and J dropped 0; count of bases not matched to a gene: 6. It was with 60 Vbeta and 13 Jbeta primers that the PCR ran. Using immunoSEQ multiplex PCR, the repertoire was profiled, and TCRdb retains in-frame clones only, with some absent. Found here are 110,000 to 150,000 clones, around 70% of them singletons; the top ten hold 2.1%. The receptor comes from a man aged 35 to 55 in good health and CMV-seronegative. V is TRBV2 and J is TRBJ2-7; 7 bases line up with TRBD2. Sequenced material: PBMCs. The DNA for the CDR3 is TGTGCCAGCAGTGCGTTGGCGGGAGCCTCCTACGAGCAGTACTTC. It is translated as CASSALAGASYEQYF.